A selection of T cell receptor beta chains follows, all from one sample in a study of TIL therapy for anti-PD-1-resistant metastatic lung cancer. Sequenced by immunoSEQ multiplex PCR; TCRdb stores in-frame clones only, minus some. This table has 35,000 to 55,000 clones, roughly 85% appearing once. Sequences were derived from blood, sampled at baseline. The source is a man in his 70s with non-small cell lung cancer. The CDR3 runs from the conserved cysteine through the conserved F or W. A D gene is named only where the DNA matches it firmly. Clone size, where shown, is once, few, many, or a class for clones that have expanded.

d_gene | j_gene | v_gene | abundance | CDR3aa | CDR3nt
. | TRBJ1-3 | TRBV5-1 | . | CASSFLGGSGNTIYF | TGCGCCAGCAGCTTTCTCGGGGGTTCTGGAAACACCATATATTTT
. | TRBJ2-2 | TRBV29-1 | . | CSVTTGTANTGELFF | TGCAGCGTCACTACCGGGACGGCGAACACCGGGGAGCTGTTTTTT
. | TRBJ1-1 | TRBV7-9 | once | CASSRRDKNTEAFF | TGTGCCAGCAGCCGTCGGGACAAGAACACTGAAGCTTTCTTT
TRBD2 | TRBJ2-1 | TRBV30 | . | CAWSGTSGRALGEQFF | TGTGCCTGGAGCGGGACTAGCGGGAGGGCCTTGGGTGAGCAGTTCTTC
. | TRBJ1-2 | TRBV19 | few | CASRTRQTLDGYTF | TGTGCCAGTAGAACTCGACAGACTCTGGATGGCTACACCTTC
TRBD1 | TRBJ2-7 | TRBV25-1 | . | CASSLTGDLYEQYF | TGTGCCAGCAGTCTGACAGGGGACCTTTACGAGCAGTACTTC
TRBD1 | TRBJ2-7 | TRBV5-1 | . | CASSLRTGSYEQYF | TGCGCCAGCAGCTTAAGGACAGGCAGCTACGAGCAGTACTTC
. | TRBJ2-5 | TRBV2 | few | CASSVEGWETQYF | TGTGCCAGCAGTGTTGAGGGTTGGGAGACCCAGTACTTC
. | TRBJ1-1 | TRBV28 | . | CASSILLGRVTEAFF | TGTGCCAGCAGTATCCTTCTAGGGAGGGTCACTGAAGCTTTCTTT
. | TRBJ2-2 | TRBV7-8 | medium-sized | CASSLSSGLELFF | TGTGCCAGCAGCCTCTCTTCCGGGCTTGAGCTGTTTTTT
TRBD2 | TRBJ2-2 | TRBV6-5 | . | CASSRSTSVGELFF | TGTGCCAGCAGCCGATCGACTAGCGTTGGGGAGCTGTTTTTT
. | TRBJ2-7 | TRBV27 | few | CASSSGQFSPYF | TGTGCCAGCAGTTCCGGACAATTTTCGCCGTACTTC
. | TRBJ2-5 | TRBV7-8 | . | CASSSQVMGETQYF | TGTGCCAGCAGCTCACAGGTTATGGGGGAGACCCAGTACTTC
TRBD1 | TRBJ1-5 | TRBV7-9 | . | CASSHPLDRGEQPQHF | TGTGCCAGCAGCCACCCTCTGGACAGGGGCGAGCAGCCCCAGCATTTT
TRBD1 | TRBJ1-5 | TRBV6-5 | . | CASSSIQGASNQPQHF | TGTGCCAGCAGTTCGATACAGGGGGCAAGCAATCAGCCCCAGCATTTT
TRBD2 | TRBJ2-3 | TRBV5-1 | . | CASTILGAGSSTDTQYF | TGCGCCAGCACCATCCTAGGAGCGGGATCTAGCACAGATACGCAGTATTTT
. | TRBJ2-3 | TRBV7-2 | . | CASSLVRAGPDTQYF | TGTGCCAGCAGCTTAGTTCGGGCGGGGCCAGATACGCAGTATTTT
TRBD2 | TRBJ2-1 | TRBV5-4 | . | CASSPGLAGEDEQFF | TGTGCCAGCAGCCCGGGACTAGCGGGAGAGGATGAGCAGTTCTTC